This T cell receptor (beta chain) appears in the sequencing data of a study of shared clonotypes between healthy human individuals. In regard to this clone: Its antigen is undetermined.

Overall study findings and caveats: Only a few donors were included, so the genetic and exposure-history diversity represented was limited.

Several immunoSEQ plates held equal portions of the genomic DNA taken from each subset. In the original processing: For the immunoSEQ data, sequences were junction-only without quality scores, so filtering differed. The assay was immunoSEQ multiplex PCR, and TCRdb's table has in-frame clones only and misses some. V and J calls and clone size come straight from that table; D and trimming were deduced from the DNA. The sample holds about 490,000 clones, approximately 80% seen once. Each of the donors was a healthy adult who was HIV-negative and had not had a recent acute infection or vaccination. Sequenced: PBMCs. The source is a woman aged 40 to 55 in good health. Some clones in this sample may be carry-over from other donors' samples.

The CDR3: CASSLAPGQQSNEKLFF. The CDR3 DNA sequence: TGTGCCAGCAGCTTAGCGCCGGGACAGCAGTCTAATGAAAAACTGTTTTTT. The chain has TRBV7-9 and TRBJ1-4, with 7 bases lining up with TRBD1. The germline gives CDR1 SEHNR, CDR2 FQNEAQ (reference sequence). J gave up 3 bases and V 0 bases, and 7 bases lay outside the gene matches. The CDR3 totals 17 residues.